The clone carrying this TCR beta chain was counted between two and nine times. What it binds is not known. These data come from a study of T cells in Graves' hyperthyroidism and ophthalmopathy. On the study more broadly: Blood was drawn when the patient was first diagnosed and still untreated.

The study, taken as a whole, reports: Researchers found most expanded thyroid clonotypes above 0.001 in blood as well.

The CDR3 covers 13 residues. Per the germline V gene, CDR1 is WSHSY and CDR2 is SAAADI. Trimming took 6 bases from V and 3 from J, leaving 12 bases between them. Using RNA transcripts as the source, TCR beta CDR3 regions were amplified. Primed by the HTBI set, a first-round RT-PCR was run on the TCR CDR3. TCRdb reprocessed the multiplex PCR reads with MiXCR, giving one entry per CDR3 protein. The sample records hundreds of thousands of distinct CDR3 sequences, roughly an eighth being singletons. The sample was blood. This chain links TRBV10-2 with TRBJ2-7; D is undetermined. This sequence originates from a woman in her thirties or forties with Graves' ophthalmopathy. CDR3 nucleotides: TGCGCCAGCAGACCGTCTGACATCTACGAGCAGTACTTC. Amino acids: CASRPSDIYEQYF.